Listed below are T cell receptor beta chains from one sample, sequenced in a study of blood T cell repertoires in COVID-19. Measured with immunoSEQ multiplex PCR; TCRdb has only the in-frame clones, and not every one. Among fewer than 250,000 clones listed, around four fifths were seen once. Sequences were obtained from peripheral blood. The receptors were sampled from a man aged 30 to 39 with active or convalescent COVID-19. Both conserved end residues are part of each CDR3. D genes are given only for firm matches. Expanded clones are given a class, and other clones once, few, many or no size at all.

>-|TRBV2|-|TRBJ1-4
TGTGCCAGCAGGGACGGACAGAGCTTAAGGGTTGAAAAACTGTTTTTT
CASRDGQSLRVEKLFF
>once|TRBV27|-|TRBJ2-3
TGTGCCAGCAGTTCCGGGACAGTTATGTCCGGGGGAGTTGCGCAGTATTTT
CASSSGTVMSGGVAQYF
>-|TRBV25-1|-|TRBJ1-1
TGTGCCAGCAGTGTAGACAGGAAGAACACTGAAGCTTTCTTT
CASSVDRKNTEAFF
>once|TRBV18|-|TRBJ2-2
TGTGCCAGCTCCGGCCTAGCAGCGAACACCGGGGAGCTGTTTTTT
CASSGLAANTGELFF
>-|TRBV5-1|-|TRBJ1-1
TGCGCCAGCAGCTTTATGCACTCCGACACTGAAGCTTTCTTT
CASSFMHSDTEAFF
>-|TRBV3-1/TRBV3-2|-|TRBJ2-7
TGTGCCAGCAGTCCGGACTTGCTCGACGAGCAGTACTTC
CASSPDLLDEQYF
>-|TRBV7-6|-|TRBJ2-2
TGTGCCAGCAGCTTAGCGCGCGGGTGGGGAACCGGGGAGCTGTTTTTT
CASSLARGWGTGELFF
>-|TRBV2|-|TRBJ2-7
TGTGCCAGCAGTGTACAGGGCTACGAGCAGTACTTC
CASSVQGYEQYF
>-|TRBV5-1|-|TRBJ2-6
TGCGCCAGCAGCACCGTTCCTCAGGGGACCACGTTCGCTGGGGCCAACGTCCTGACTTTC
CASSTVPQGTTFAGANVLTF
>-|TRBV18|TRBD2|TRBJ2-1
TGTGCCAGCTCTCCGGGACTAGACTACAATGAGCAGTTCTTC
CASSPGLDYNEQFF
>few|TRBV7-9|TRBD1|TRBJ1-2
TGTGCCAGCACCCACCCCGGGACAGGAGACGGAGGATATGGGTACACCTTC
CASTHPGTGDGGYGYTF
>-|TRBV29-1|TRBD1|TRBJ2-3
TGCAGCGTTGACCCAGGGGGTACAGATACGCAGTATTTT
CSVDPGGTDTQYF
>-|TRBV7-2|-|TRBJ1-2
TGTGCCAGCAGCTTAGGTCCGGGTTCCGACTATGGCTACACCTTC
CASSLGPGSDYGYTF
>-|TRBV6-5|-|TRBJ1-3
TGTGCCAGCAGTAAGGGGCAAAACTCTGGAAACACCATATATTTT
CASSKGQNSGNTIYF
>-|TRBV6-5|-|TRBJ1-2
TGTGCCAGCAGTTACTCGAACCCGGGAGTCTATGGCTACACCTTC
CASSYSNPGVYGYTF
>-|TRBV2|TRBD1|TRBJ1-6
TGTGCCAGCAGTGAAATGGGACAGAAATCACCCCTCCACTTT
CASSEMGQKSPLHF
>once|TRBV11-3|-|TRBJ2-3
TGTGCCAGCAGCCCCCGAGGGGGTAGCAGCACAGATACGCAGTATTTT
CASSPRGGSSTDTQYF
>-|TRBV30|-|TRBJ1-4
TGTGCCTGGAGTACCGGGGGGGTTAATGAAAAACTGTTTTTT
CAWSTGGVNEKLFF
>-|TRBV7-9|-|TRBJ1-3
TGTGCCAGCAGCGCCCATCCCCCTGGCCGCTCTGGAAACACCATATATTTT
CASSAHPPGRSGNTIYF
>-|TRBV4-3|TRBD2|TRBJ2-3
TGCGCCAGCAGCCAAGACCGGGACTATAGGCTGTATTTT
CASSQDRDYRLYF
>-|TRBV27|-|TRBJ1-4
TGTGCCAGCAGCCGGACAGTTTGGGAAAAACTGTTTTTT
CASSRTVWEKLFF
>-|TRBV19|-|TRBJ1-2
TGTGCCAGCCGAAGCGGGGATCCTAACTATGGCTACACCTTC
CASRSGDPNYGYTF
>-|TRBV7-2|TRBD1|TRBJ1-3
TGTGCCAGCAGCCGGGGGTTGACAGGGGGCGGGAACACCATATATTTT
CASSRGLTGGGNTIYF
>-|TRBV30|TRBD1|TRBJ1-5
TGTGCCTGGACCCAGGGGGCGTCTCAGCCCCAGCATTTT
CAWTQGASQPQHF
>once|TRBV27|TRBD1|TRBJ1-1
TGTGCCAGCAGTTTCAGCCTTCCCGGGACAGTGAACACTGAAGCTTTCTTT
CASSFSLPGTVNTEAFF
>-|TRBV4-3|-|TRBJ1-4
TGCGCCAGCAGCCAAGTGGTGGCAGAAAAACTGTTTTTT
CASSQVVAEKLFF
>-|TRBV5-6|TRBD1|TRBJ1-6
TGTGCCAGCAGGTTGAGGGGGCAGAATTCACCCCTCCACTTT
CASRLRGQNSPLHF
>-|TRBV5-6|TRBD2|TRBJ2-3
TGTGCCAGCAGCTTGGCCACGGCGGGGGGCCAAGATACGCAGTATTTT
CASSLATAGGQDTQYF
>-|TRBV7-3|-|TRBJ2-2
TGTGCCAGCAGCTTAACGGGAGCCGGGGAGCTGTTTTTT
CASSLTGAGELFF
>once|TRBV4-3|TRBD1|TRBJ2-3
TGCGCCAGCAGCCTACAGGGGGGCGATACGCAGTATTTT
CASSLQGGDTQYF
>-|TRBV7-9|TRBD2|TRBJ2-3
TGTGCCAGCAGCTTAATAGCGGGAGGGGGAGATACGCAGTATTTT
CASSLIAGGGDTQYF
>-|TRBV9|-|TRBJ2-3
TGTGCCAGCAGCGTAGACGGGATTAGCACAGATACGCAGTATTTT
CASSVDGISTDTQYF
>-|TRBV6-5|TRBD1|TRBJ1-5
TGTGCCAGCAGCGAGGACAGGTTACTCTGGCCCCAGCATTTT
CASSEDRLLWPQHF
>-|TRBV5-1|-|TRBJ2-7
TGCGCCAGCAGCTCACAGGGGGGGGAATACGAGCAGTACTTC
CASSSQGGEYEQYF
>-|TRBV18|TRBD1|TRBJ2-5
TGTGCCAGCTCACCACCGGGACAGGGCGGAGAGACCCAGTACTTC
CASSPPGQGGETQYF
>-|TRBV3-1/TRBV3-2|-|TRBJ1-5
TGTGCCAGCAGCCAAGATGGCAGGTATAGCAATCAGCCCCAGCATTTT
CASSQDGRYSNQPQHF
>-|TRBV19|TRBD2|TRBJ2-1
TGTGCCAGTAGTACCCTGGGTGGCGGGAGAAAATACAATGAGCAGTTCTTC
CASSTLGGGRKYNEQFF